Listed below are T cell receptor beta chains from one sample, sequenced in a study of regulatory T cells in long-lasting Graves disease. TCRdb fed the multiplex PCR reads into MiXCR, producing one record per CDR3 protein. The data show about 320,000 distinct CDR3 sequences, approximately 20% seen once. The sequenced sample was peripheral blood mononuclear cells (PBMCs), obtained at new diagnosis, from a patient treated with antithyroid drugs. These receptors all come from a female donor with Graves disease. The CDR3 runs from the conserved cysteine through the conserved F or W. The D gene is left open where the match is weak. Clone size is given for some rows only: seen once, a few or many times, or a class if the clone is expanded.

j_call v_call clone_size d_call cdr3_nt cdr3_aa
TRBJ2-2 TRBV9 many . TGTGCCAGCAGCGGTAGGGGCGGGGAGCTGTTTTTT CASSGRGGELFF
TRBJ2-7 TRBV6-5 many . TGTGCCAGCAGTTACGGCAGACCGGACCCCTACGAGCAGTACTTC CASSYGRPDPYEQYF
TRBJ1-4 TRBV19 many TRBD1 TGTGCCAGTAGAAAAAGACCAGGGGGCGGCGAAAAACTGTTTTTT CASRKRPGGGEKLFF
TRBJ2-1 TRBV14 many . TGTGCCAGCAGCCAAGTGGTGGTTGGGATATCGGACATTCTGTACAATGAGCAGTTCTTC CASSQVVVGISDILYNEQFF
TRBJ2-7 TRBV19 few . TGTGCCAGTAGTATAGGTTTGGGGTACTACGAGCAGTACTTC CASSIGLGYYEQYF
TRBJ1-5 TRBV9 many . TGTGCCAGCAGCCCGGGGGCCCTACTGAATCAGCCCCAGCATTTT CASSPGALLNQPQHF
TRBJ1-6 TRBV11-2 many . TGTGCCAGCAGCCCAGTAGTATCCAATTCACCCCTCCACTTT CASSPVVSNSPLHF
TRBJ2-7 TRBV5-1 many TRBD1 TGCGCCAGCAGCCCAGGACAGGGGGGACACTACGAGCAGTACTTC CASSPGQGGHYEQYF
TRBJ1-1 TRBV28 many . TGTGCCAGCAGTCAAGGGCTGAACACTGAAGCTTTCTTT CASSQGLNTEAFF
TRBJ2-4 TRBV28 . . TGTGCCAGCAGTCTCACCCCGGGACTCGAGAAAAACATTCAGTACTTC CASSLTPGLEKNIQYF